This T cell receptor (beta chain) was captured in a study of OX40 agonist ivuxolimab in advanced cancers. The junction had 8 bases not matched to a gene; V was cut back by 4 bases and J by 1 base. The CDR3 spans 18 residues. Germline lookup yields CDR1 MDHEN and CDR2 SYDVKM. Clones were sequenced by immunoSEQ multiplex PCR, and TCRdb holds only the in-frame ones, with some missing. The sample holds fewer than 20,000 clones, roughly 73% seen once. This material consisted of CD4+ or CD8+ T cells sorted from blood, taken in a trial of the OX40 agonist ivuxolimab. The TCR comes from an adult with an advanced solid tumor such as melanoma, head and neck, liver or kidney cancer. The rearrangement uses TRBV28 and TRBJ2-4; TRBD2 agrees at 12 bases. The DNA of the CDR3 is TGTGCCAGCAGTTCCCCCTATACTAGCGGGGGGGCCAAAAACATTCAGTACTTC. This encodes CASSSPYTSGGAKNIQYF.